The rows below give T cell receptor beta chains drawn from one sample of a study of T cells in Graves' hyperthyroidism and ophthalmopathy. Each CDR3 protein gets one entry after TCRdb re-called the multiplex PCR reads with MiXCR. The sample has 250,000 to 300,000 distinct CDR3 sequences, roughly 19% seen once. The material sequenced was blood. Source of these receptors: a man aged 50 or older with Graves' ophthalmopathy. CDR3s include the opening cysteine and the closing phenylalanine or tryptophan.

j_gene	v_gene	CDR3aa
TRBJ2-7	TRBV3-1	CASSQGPVSGKSSYEQYF
TRBJ2-3	TRBV20-1	CSARALTSGETDMQYF
TRBJ1-5	TRBV19	CASSEPTGGSNQPQHF
TRBJ2-3	TRBV4-1	CASSQERSGRGTQYF
TRBJ1-3	TRBV6-5	CASSLNRHSGNTIYF
TRBJ1-3	TRBV20-1	CSASIYGSGNTIYF
TRBJ2-3	TRBV4-1	CASSPKQGASTDTQYF
TRBJ2-5	TRBV10-1	CASSEVKVRHPGETQYF
TRBJ1-4	TRBV5-1	CASSLSAALNEKLFF
TRBJ2-3	TRBV6-1	CASSSPAGRPDTQYF
TRBJ1-4	TRBV5-1	CASSILGATNEKLFF
TRBJ2-7	TRBV4-1	CASSQGQQGSYEQYF
TRBJ1-1	TRBV30	CAWSLKLWREAFF
TRBJ1-5	TRBV7-9	CASSLEVYQPQHF
TRBJ2-5	TRBV11-2	CASSFVRGPQETQYF
TRBJ1-5	TRBV20-1	CSARPMGQGDYQPQHF
TRBJ1-1	TRBV5-1	CASSQQVNTEAFF
TRBJ1-2	TRBV5-1	CASSRNGEGYGYTF
TRBJ2-1	TRBV10-3	CAISLAEGRDEQFF
TRBJ2-1	TRBV7-3	CASSLKGLRTIYNEQFF
TRBJ2-2	TRBV18	CASTADSNTGELFF
TRBJ2-3	TRBV7-3	CASSSGGKDTQYF
TRBJ1-1	TRBV27	CASSLLALGQGTRGDTEAFF
TRBJ2-5	TRBV28	CASSSLYRVGETQYF
TRBJ2-3	TRBV5-1	CASQRGGADTQYF
TRBJ2-1	TRBV6-1	CASSPRAWGEQFF
TRBJ2-7	TRBV10-3	CAISRRGFSYEQYF
TRBJ1-2	TRBV7-2	CASSTGQGQPGYGYTF
TRBJ1-2	TRBV28	CASNTLTGLKTF
TRBJ2-7	TRBV6-2/TRBV6-3	CASSYSGPYEQYF
TRBJ2-7	TRBV3-1	CASSSGVTRYEQYF
TRBJ2-7	TRBV11-2	CASSLGLAVYEQYF
TRBJ2-7	TRBV27	CASSLRGGLYEQYF
TRBJ1-1	TRBV5-8	CASSPPGDTEAFF
TRBJ2-1	TRBV7-3	CASTLGRNLKSSYNEQFF
TRBJ2-7	TRBV28	CASNGVGREQYF
TRBJ2-7	TRBV14	CASTSGTAAYEQYF
TRBJ2-7	TRBV6-1	CASDEGGLYEQYF
TRBJ2-3	TRBV5-1	CASSLAAGSSTDTQYF
TRBJ1-5	TRBV2	CASSKTASNQPQHF
TRBJ2-7	TRBV2	CASNPDSYEQYF
TRBJ2-3	TRBV5-1	CASSLMAGGTDTQYF
TRBJ2-1	TRBV5-4	CASSRTPSDEQFF
TRBJ2-6	TRBV6-1	CASRQGNSGANVLTF
TRBJ2-2	TRBV11-2	CASSLEQTSGPNTGELFF
TRBJ2-7	TRBV20-1	CSARQGAGGPSSYEQYF
TRBJ1-1	TRBV5-8	CASSRDSFYTEAFF
TRBJ2-3	TRBV7-8	CASSPTGWAGGSRGTDTQYF
TRBJ1-2	TRBV6-6	CASSYGGRGRGYGYTF
TRBJ2-3	TRBV5-1	CASARDRTTDTQYF
TRBJ1-2	TRBV9	CASSREGSTYGYTF
TRBJ2-7	TRBV6-5	CASSYTTFYEQYF
TRBJ1-1	TRBV28	CASRPFAWDIIEENTEAFF
TRBJ2-1	TRBV11-3	CASSLADHGKRFF
TRBJ2-1	TRBV20-1	CSARAPFSGLSSYNEQFF